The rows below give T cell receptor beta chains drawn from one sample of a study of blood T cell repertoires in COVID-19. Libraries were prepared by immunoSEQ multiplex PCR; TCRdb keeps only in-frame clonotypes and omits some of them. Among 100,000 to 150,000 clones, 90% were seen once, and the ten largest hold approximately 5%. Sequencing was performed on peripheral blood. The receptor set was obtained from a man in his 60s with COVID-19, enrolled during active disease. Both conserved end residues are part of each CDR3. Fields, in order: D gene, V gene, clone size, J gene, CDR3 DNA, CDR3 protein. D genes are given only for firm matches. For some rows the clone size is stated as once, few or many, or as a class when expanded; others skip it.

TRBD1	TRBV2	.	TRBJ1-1	TGTGCCAGCACCGAGGTGGGACAGGGAATCACTGAAGCTTTCTTT	CASTEVGQGITEAFF
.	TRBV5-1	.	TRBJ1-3	TGCGCCAGCAGCTTGTTGGGTGGGTTCGACACCCGCAGTGGAAACACCATATATTTT	CASSLLGGFDTRSGNTIYF
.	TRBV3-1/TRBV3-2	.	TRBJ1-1	TGTGCCAGCAGCCAAGGGGCCCGCCTTGGCACTGAAGCTTTCTTT	CASSQGARLGTEAFF
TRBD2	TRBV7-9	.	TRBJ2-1	TGTGCCAGCAGCTTAGCGTCGGGGACTAGCGGGAGTGATGAGCAGTTCTTC	CASSLASGTSGSDEQFF
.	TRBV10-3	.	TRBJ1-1	TGTGCCATCAGGGGCCGCACTGAAGCTTTCTTT	CAIRGRTEAFF
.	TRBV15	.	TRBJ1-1	TGTGCCACCAGCAAAAACAGGGTTAATACTGAAGCTTTCTTT	CATSKNRVNTEAFF
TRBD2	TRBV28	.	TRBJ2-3	TGTGCCAGCACCCCTGGACTAGCGGGAGGATCAGATACGCAGTATTTT	CASTPGLAGGSDTQYF
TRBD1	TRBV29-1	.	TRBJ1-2	TGCAGCGTCCGGGACAGGAAGGATGGCTACACCTTC	CSVRDRKDGYTF
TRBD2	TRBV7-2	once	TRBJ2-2	TGTGCCAGCAGCTTAGGGGTGGGTCTAGCGGGAGGCAACACCGGGGAGCTGTTTTTT	CASSLGVGLAGGNTGELFF
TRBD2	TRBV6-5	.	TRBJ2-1	TGTGCCAGCTACTCGCGGGAGGCGGCCTACAATGAGCAGTTCTTC	CASYSREAAYNEQFF
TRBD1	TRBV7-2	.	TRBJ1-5	TGTGCCAGCAGCGCATCCGGGCCACAGGGGAACCAGCCCCAGCATTTT	CASSASGPQGNQPQHF
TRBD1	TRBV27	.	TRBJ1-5	TGTGCCAGCAGTTTACGAGGGGGCGGAGATCAGCCCCAGCATTTT	CASSLRGGGDQPQHF
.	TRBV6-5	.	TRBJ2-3	TGTGCCAGCAGTCTGGACGGGGCAGATACGCAGTATTTT	CASSLDGADTQYF
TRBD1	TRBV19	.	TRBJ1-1	TGTGCCAGTAATTGGGACAGGGAGGGCACTGAAGCTTTCTTT	CASNWDREGTEAFF
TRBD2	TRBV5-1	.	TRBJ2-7	TGCGCCAGCAGCTTGGCCCTAGCGGGCACCTACGAGCAGTACTTC	CASSLALAGTYEQYF
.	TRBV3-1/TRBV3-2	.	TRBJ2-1	TGTGCCAGCAGCCAAGACTTAGCGTTCCATGAGCAGTTCTTC	CASSQDLAFHEQFF
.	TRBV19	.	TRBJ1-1	TGTGCCAGTAGTATTTTAAGGAGCACTGAAGCTTTCTTT	CASSILRSTEAFF
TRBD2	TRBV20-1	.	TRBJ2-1	TGCAGTGCTACCCTACTAGCGATTCCGTTCTTC	CSATLLAIPFF